This record concerns one T cell receptor (beta chain) sequence. As handled by the study authors: Amplified reference gene primers provided the basis for estimating nucleated cell counts. Produced via immunoSEQ multiplex PCR; TCRdb's table is partial and in-frame only. V and J calls and clone size follow that table, whereas D and trimming were derived from the DNA. Among about 50,000 clones, around 90% were seen once, and the ten largest hold approximately 5.9%. The data stem from a study of blood T cell repertoires in COVID-19. Background on the study: Collection of acute and convalescent COVID-19 samples took place in the United States, Italy and Spain. Sources were T cells, B-cell-depleted T cells, or PBMCs; the material itself was cDNA or gDNA.

CDR1 is SNHLY and CDR2 is FYNNEI in the germline V gene. V dropped 5 bases and J dropped 4 bases, with 15 bases sitting between them. The CDR3 consists of 14 residues. The sample was peripheral blood. This clonotype was obtained from a man in his fifties or sixties with active COVID-19. The chain is built from TRBV2 and TRBJ2-7; possible D gene TRBD2, 6 bases. Here the CDR3 reads CASSRLGSSYEQYF. CDR3 sequence (DNA): TGTGCCAGCAGTCGACTCGGGAGTTCGTACGAGCAGTACTTC.